This T cell receptor beta chain was sequenced during a study of CD8 T cells in Susac syndrome. A quantity of about 0.5 to 1 ug RNA underwent reverse transcription using random hexamers. Each CDR3 protein gets one entry after TCRdb re-called the immunoSEQ multiplex PCR reads with MiXCR. The sample lists about 170,000 distinct CDR3 sequences; 90% to 97% were seen once. Notes on this clonotype: Its target is not known.

The authors sequenced TCR beta from blood CD8+ and CD4+ T cells. The patients with Susac syndrome were individuals who fulfilled the recently defined diagnostic criteria for disease that was either definite or probable. Whole-study results and caveats: Only a relatively small number of individuals were included in the TCR sequencing and HLA analysis. There was no clonal expansion in the CD4+ T cell repertoires of Susac syndrome.

Germline CDR1 and CDR2: ENHRY and SYGVKD. V was shortened by 6 bases and J by 6 bases, with 13 bases between the two germline ends. The CDR3 length is 13 residues. The chain carries TRBV10-3 and TRBJ2-3; D could derive from TRBD1 or TRBD2 (5 bases each). This TCR was sampled from a human donor with Susac syndrome. The specimen was CD4+ T cells from PBMCs. CDR3 DNA sequence: TGTGCCATCAGCATCCGGGACCTCGATACGCAGTATTTT. It encodes CAISIRDLDTQYF.